The clone carrying this TCR beta chain showed up just a few times. The target antigen is unknown. This record comes from a study of cytomegalovirus exposure and HLA in healthy donors. Regarding the study as a whole: Rare TCR sequences predominated, though certain public TCRs were found in many donors. The number of N-insertions in an Asian-associated ancestry cluster was reportedly below the roughly 620-donor mean in a later analysis. The authors later found HLA-associated TCR beta chains more clonally expanded than equally common others. In a later analysis, TCR beta V- and J-gene trimming was associated with a missense DCLRE1C variant.

V was trimmed by 8 bases and J by 1 base, leaving 17 bases between them. Germline V CDR1 and CDR2: WSHSY, SAAADI. This CDR3 has 15 residues. 60 Vbeta and 13 Jbeta primers were used in PCR. Here immunoSEQ multiplex PCR was the method, and the copy in TCRdb shows in-frame clones only, minus some. The table has under 150,000 clones, around 76% seen once. This TCR derives from a woman between 50 and 59 years old in good health and CMV-seronegative. The genes are TRBV10-2 and TRBJ1-1; D perhaps matches TRBD1 (6 bases). Material for sequencing was PBMCs. The CDR3 DNA reads TGCGCCAGCGGCGATTTACAGGGACCGAACACTGAAGCTTTCTTT. Translated, it gives CASGDLQGPNTEAFF.